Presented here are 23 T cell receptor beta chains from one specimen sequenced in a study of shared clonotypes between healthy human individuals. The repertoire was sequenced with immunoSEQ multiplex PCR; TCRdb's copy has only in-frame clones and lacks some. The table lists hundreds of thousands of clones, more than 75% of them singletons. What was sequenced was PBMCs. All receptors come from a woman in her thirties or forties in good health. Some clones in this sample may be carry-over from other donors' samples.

This chain's CDR3 is CASSFQGLGNEKLFF. The CDR3 DNA is TGTGCCAGCAGCTTCCAGGGGCTGGGTAATGAAAAACTGTTTTTT. The chain carries TRBV11-2 and TRBJ1-4; D is perhaps TRBD1 (6 bases). Trimming stripped 3 bases from V and 4 bases from J, with 12 bases between. The CDR3 spans 15 residues. Germline V CDR1 and CDR2: SGHAT, FQNNGV.

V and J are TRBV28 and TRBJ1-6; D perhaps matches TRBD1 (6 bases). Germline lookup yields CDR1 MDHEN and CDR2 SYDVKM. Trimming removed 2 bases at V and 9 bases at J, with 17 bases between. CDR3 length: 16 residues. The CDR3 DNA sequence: TGTGCCAGCAGTTTACCCGGGGGCGCGGCTGGTTCACCCCTCCACTTT. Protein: CASSLPGGAAGSPLHF.

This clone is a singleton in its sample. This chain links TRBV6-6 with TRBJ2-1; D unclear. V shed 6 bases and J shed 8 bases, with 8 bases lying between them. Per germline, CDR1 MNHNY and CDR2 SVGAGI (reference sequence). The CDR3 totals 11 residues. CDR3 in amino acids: CASSPKDEQFF. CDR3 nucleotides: TGTGCCAGCAGCCCCAAGGATGAGCAGTTCTTC.

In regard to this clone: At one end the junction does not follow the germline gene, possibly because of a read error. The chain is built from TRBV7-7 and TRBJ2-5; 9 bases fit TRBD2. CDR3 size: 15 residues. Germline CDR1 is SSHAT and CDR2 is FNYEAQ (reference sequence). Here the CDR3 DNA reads TGTGCTAGCAGCTTAGGGGGGACTAGCAAAGAGACCCAGTACTTC. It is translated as CASSLGGTSKETQYF.

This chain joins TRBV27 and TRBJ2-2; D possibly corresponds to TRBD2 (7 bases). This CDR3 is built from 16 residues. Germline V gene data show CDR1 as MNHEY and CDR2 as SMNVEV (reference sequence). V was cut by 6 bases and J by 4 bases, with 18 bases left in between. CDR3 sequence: CASRRSGGDITGELFF. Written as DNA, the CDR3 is TGTGCCAGCAGGAGGTCTGGGGGGGACATCACCGGGGAGCTGTTTTTT.

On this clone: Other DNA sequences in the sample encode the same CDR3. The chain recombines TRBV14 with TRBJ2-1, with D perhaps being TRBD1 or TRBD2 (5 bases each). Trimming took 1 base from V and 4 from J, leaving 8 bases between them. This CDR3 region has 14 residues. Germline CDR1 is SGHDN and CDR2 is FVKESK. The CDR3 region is CASSQGGPYNEQFF. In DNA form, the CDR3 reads TGTGCCAGCAGCCAAGGGGGACCTTACAATGAGCAGTTCTTC.

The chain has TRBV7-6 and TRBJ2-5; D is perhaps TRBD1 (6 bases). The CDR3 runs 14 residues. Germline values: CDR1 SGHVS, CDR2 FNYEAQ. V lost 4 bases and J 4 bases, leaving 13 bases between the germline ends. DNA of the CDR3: TGTGCCAGCAGCTCACCGGACAGAAGAGAGACCCAGTACTTC. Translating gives CASSSPDRRETQYF. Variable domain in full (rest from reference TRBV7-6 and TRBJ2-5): GAGVSQSPRYKVTKRGQDVALRCDPISGHVSLYWYRQALGQGPEFLTYFNYEAQQDKSGLPNDRFSAERPEGSISTLTIQRTEQRDSAMYRCASSSPDRRETQYFGPGTRLLVL.

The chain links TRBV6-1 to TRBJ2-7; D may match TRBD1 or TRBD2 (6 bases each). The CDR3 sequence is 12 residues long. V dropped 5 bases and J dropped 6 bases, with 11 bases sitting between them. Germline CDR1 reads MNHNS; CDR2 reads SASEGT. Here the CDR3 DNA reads TGTGCCAGCAGTAAAGGGGGGCCCGAGCAGTACTTC. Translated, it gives CASSKGGPEQYF.

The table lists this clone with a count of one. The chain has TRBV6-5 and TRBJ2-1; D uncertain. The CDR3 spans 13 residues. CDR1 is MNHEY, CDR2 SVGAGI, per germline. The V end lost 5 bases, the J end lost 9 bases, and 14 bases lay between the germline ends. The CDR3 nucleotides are TGTGCCAGCAGTCGCCGGGCCGATGGTGAGCAGTTCTTC. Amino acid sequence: CASSRRADGEQFF.

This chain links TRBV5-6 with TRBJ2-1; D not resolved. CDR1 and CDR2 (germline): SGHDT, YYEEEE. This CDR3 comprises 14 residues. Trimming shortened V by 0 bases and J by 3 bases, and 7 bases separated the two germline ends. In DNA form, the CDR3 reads TGTGCCAGCAGCTTGGGGCTAGGCTACAATGAGCAGTTCTTC. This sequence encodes CASSLGLGYNEQFF.

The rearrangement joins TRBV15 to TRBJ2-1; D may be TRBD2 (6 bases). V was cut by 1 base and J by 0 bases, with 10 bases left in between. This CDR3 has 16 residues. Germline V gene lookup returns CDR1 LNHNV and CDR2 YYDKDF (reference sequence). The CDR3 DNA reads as TGTGCCACCAGCAGAGGACCGGGAGTCTCCTACAATGAGCAGTTCTTC. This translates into CATSRGPGVSYNEQFF.

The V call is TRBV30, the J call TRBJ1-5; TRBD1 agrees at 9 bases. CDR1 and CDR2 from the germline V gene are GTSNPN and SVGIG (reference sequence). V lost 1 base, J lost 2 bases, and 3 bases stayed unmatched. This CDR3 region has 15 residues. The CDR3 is CAWSDRDRGNQPQHF. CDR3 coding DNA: TGTGCCTGGAGTGACCGGGACAGGGGCAATCAGCCCCAGCATTTT.

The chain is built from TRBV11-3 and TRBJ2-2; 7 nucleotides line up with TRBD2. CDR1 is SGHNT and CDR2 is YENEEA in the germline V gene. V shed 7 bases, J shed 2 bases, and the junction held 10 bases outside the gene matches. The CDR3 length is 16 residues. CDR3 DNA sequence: TGTGCCAGCAAGCGGTTAAGCGGGATCAACACCGGGGAGCTGTTTTTT. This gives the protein CASKRLSGINTGELFF. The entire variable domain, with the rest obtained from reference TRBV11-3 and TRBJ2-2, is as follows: EAGVVQSPRYKIIEKKQPVAFWCNPISGHNTLYWYLQNLGQGPELLIRYENEEAVDDSQLPKDRFSAERLKGVDSTLKIQPAELGDSAVYLCASKRLSGINTGELFFGEGSRLTVL.

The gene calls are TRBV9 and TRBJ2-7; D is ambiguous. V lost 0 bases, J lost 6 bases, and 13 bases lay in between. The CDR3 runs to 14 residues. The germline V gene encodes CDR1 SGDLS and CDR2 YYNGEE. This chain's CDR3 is CASSVEVIPSEQYF. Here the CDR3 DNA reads TGTGCCAGCAGCGTAGAAGTCATCCCCTCCGAGCAGTACTTC.

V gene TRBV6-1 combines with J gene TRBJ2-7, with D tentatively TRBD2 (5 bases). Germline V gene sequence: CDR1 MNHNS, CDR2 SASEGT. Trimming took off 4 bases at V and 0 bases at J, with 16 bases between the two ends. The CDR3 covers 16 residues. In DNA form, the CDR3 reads TGTGCCAGCAGTGTCGGGTGGGGAGCGGACTCCTACGAGCAGTACTTC. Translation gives CASSVGWGADSYEQYF.

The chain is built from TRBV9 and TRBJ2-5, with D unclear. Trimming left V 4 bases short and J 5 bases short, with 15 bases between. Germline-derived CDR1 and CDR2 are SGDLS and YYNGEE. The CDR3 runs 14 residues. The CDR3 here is CASSPMRSGETQYF. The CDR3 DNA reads TGTGCCAGCAGCCCAATGAGGTCGGGTGAGACCCAGTACTTC.

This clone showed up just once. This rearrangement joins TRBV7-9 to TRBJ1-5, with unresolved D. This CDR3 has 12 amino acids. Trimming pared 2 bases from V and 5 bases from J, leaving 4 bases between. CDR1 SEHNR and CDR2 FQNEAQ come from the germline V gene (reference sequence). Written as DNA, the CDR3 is TGTGCCAGCAGCTTAAACGATCAGCCCCAGCATTTT. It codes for CASSLNDQPQHF.

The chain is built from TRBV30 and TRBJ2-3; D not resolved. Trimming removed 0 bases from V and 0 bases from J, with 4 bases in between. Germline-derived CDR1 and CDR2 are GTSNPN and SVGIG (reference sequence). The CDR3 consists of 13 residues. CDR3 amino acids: CAWSVGSTDTQYF. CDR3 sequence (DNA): TGTGCCTGGAGTGTAGGCAGCACAGATACGCAGTATTTT.

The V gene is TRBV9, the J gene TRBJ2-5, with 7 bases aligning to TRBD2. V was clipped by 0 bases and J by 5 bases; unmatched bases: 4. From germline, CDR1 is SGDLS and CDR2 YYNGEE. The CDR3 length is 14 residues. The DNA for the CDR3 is TGTGCCAGCAGCGTAGCCGGGAGGTGGGAGACCCAGTACTTC. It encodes CASSVAGRWETQYF.

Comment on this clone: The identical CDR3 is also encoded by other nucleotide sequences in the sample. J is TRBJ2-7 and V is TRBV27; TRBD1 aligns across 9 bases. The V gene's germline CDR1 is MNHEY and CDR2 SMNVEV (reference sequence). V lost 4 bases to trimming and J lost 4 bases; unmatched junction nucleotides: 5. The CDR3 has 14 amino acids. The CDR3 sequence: CASSSGTGRYEQYF. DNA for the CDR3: TGTGCCAGCAGTTCCGGGACAGGGCGGTACGAGCAGTACTTC.

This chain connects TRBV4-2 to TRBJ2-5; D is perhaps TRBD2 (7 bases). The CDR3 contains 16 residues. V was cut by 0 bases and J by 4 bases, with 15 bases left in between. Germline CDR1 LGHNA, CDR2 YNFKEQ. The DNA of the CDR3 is TGTGCCAGCAGCCAAGATCATCGGGGAGGGGGAGAGACCCAGTACTTC. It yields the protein CASSQDHRGGGETQYF.

The CDR3 region is CASKVDLNTGELFF. CDR3 in DNA: TGTGCCAGCAAAGTCGACCTGAACACCGGGGAGCTGTTTTTT. This sequence joins TRBV6-6 and TRBJ2-2; D gene ambiguous. With 7 bases removed from V and 1 base from J, the gap between germline ends came to 10 bases. Germline V CDR1 and CDR2: MNHNY, SVGAGI (reference sequence). This CDR3 contains 14 residues.

Here the CDR3 reads CASSGPGQGNYGYTF. In nucleotides, the CDR3 is TGTGCCAGTAGTGGCCCGGGACAGGGGAACTATGGCTACACCTTC. The chain has TRBV19 and TRBJ1-2; 10 bases agree with TRBD1. Germline V gene sequence: CDR1 LNHDA, CDR2 SQIVND (reference sequence). Unmatched junction bases numbered 5, after V lost 5 bases and J lost 2 bases. The CDR3 is 15 amino acids.